This TCR beta chain was profiled in a study of naive and memory T cell subsets. The beta constant-region primer was an equimolar mix of two oligonucleotides covering TRBC1 and TRBC2. Nested alpha and beta constant-region primers with the SP2 primer drove four PCR rounds on ligated cDNA. TCRdb reanalysed the UMI-ligation and nested PCR reads using MiXCR and keeps one entry per CDR3 protein. The table shows 100,000 to 150,000 distinct CDR3 sequences, with just over 35% occurring only once. V shed 3 bases and J 2 bases; nucleotides not matched to a gene: 5. This CDR3 contains 15 residues. This clonotype was counted only a few times.

This receptor was obtained from a human donor in good health. Sequenced sample: central memory CD4+ T cells from blood. This sequence joins TRBV12-3 or TRBV12-4 and TRBJ1-2; 8 bases line up with TRBD1. The CDR3 loop reads CASSFITGGNYGYTF. The CDR3 nucleotides read TGTGCCAGCAGTTTCATAACAGGGGGAAACTATGGCTACACCTTC.